A selection of T cell receptor beta chains follows, all from one sample in a study of blood T cell repertoires in COVID-19. Sequencing was performed with immunoSEQ multiplex PCR; in TCRdb, only in-frame clones are kept and a portion is missing. Among about 83,000 clones listed, about 82% were seen once. The material sequenced was peripheral blood. These receptors were taken from a man aged 45-60 years with active COVID-19. The conserved cysteine and the conserved F or W are not part of the CDR3 here. D genes are given only for firm matches.

v_gene: TRBV6-2/TRBV6-3; d_gene: NA; j_gene: TRBJ2-4; CDR3aa: ASSPGDLAKNIQY
v_gene: TRBV7-9; d_gene: TRBD1; j_gene: TRBJ2-7; CDR3aa: ASSPGQGHEQY
v_gene: TRBV29-1; d_gene: TRBD1; j_gene: TRBJ2-1; CDR3aa: SVEPTGDDEQF
v_gene: TRBV7-3; d_gene: TRBD2; j_gene: TRBJ2-7; CDR3aa: ASSLGGGAAYEQY
v_gene: TRBV12-3/TRBV12-4; d_gene: NA; j_gene: TRBJ1-2; CDR3aa: ASSWGFGDGYT
v_gene: TRBV11-2; d_gene: TRBD1; j_gene: TRBJ1-3; CDR3aa: ASRAPGGVRPGNTIY
v_gene: TRBV28; d_gene: TRBD1; j_gene: TRBJ1-6; CDR3aa: ASRSTGTERSPLH
v_gene: TRBV28; d_gene: NA; j_gene: TRBJ1-5; CDR3aa: ATKGVPSNQPQH
v_gene: TRBV11-1; d_gene: TRBD1; j_gene: TRBJ2-7; CDR3aa: ASSLTGTGGYEQY
v_gene: TRBV10-1; d_gene: NA; j_gene: TRBJ2-1; CDR3aa: ASSHLLGHRRREQF
v_gene: TRBV25-1; d_gene: TRBD1; j_gene: TRBJ1-1; CDR3aa: ASSGRGPRNTEAF
v_gene: TRBV7-2; d_gene: TRBD1; j_gene: TRBJ1-5; CDR3aa: ASSIGQGLILPQH
v_gene: TRBV7-8; d_gene: TRBD2; j_gene: TRBJ2-7; CDR3aa: ASSLAGRGVSLVEQY
v_gene: TRBV30; d_gene: NA; j_gene: TRBJ1-5; CDR3aa: AWSVSGGRTQPQH
v_gene: TRBV5-1; d_gene: NA; j_gene: TRBJ2-1; CDR3aa: ASSFASDARGEQF
v_gene: TRBV11-2; d_gene: TRBD1; j_gene: TRBJ1-1; CDR3aa: ASSLNAGTVNTEAF
v_gene: TRBV18; d_gene: NA; j_gene: TRBJ2-1; CDR3aa: ASSPMNEQF